These T cell receptor beta chains were read from a single sample in a study of blood T cell repertoires in COVID-19. TCRdb's copy holds only in-frame clones and misses some; the assay was immunoSEQ multiplex PCR. This table has 250,000 to 350,000 clones, about 88% appearing once. Specimen: peripheral blood. The source of these receptors is an older woman with acute or convalescent COVID-19. CDR3s include the opening cysteine and the closing phenylalanine or tryptophan. The order of the fields is J gene, V gene, clone size, D gene, CDR3 DNA, CDR3 protein. D genes are given only for firm matches. Where a row states a size, it is once, few, many or the class of an expanded clone; other rows omit it.

j_gene: TRBJ1-3; v_gene: TRBV28; abundance: NA; d_gene: NA; CDR3nt: TGTGCCAGCAGTTTGTCGGGACACGGAAACACCATATATTTT; CDR3aa: CASSLSGHGNTIYF
j_gene: TRBJ1-2; v_gene: TRBV28; abundance: NA; d_gene: NA; CDR3nt: TGTGCCAGCAGTTTAGACAGGAATAACTATGGCTACACCTTC; CDR3aa: CASSLDRNNYGYTF
j_gene: TRBJ1-1; v_gene: TRBV9; abundance: NA; d_gene: NA; CDR3nt: TGTGCCAGCAGCGTAGATTCCCGACAGTCCACTGAAGCTTTCTTT; CDR3aa: CASSVDSRQSTEAFF
j_gene: TRBJ2-7; v_gene: TRBV5-5; abundance: once; d_gene: TRBD1; CDR3nt: TGTGCCAGCAGCTGGGACAGATCTACCTACGAGCAGTACTTC; CDR3aa: CASSWDRSTYEQYF
j_gene: TRBJ1-3; v_gene: TRBV13; abundance: NA; d_gene: NA; CDR3nt: TGTGCCAGCAGCCTCTTGGGATCCGGGGACACCATATATTTT; CDR3aa: CASSLLGSGDTIYF
j_gene: TRBJ2-2; v_gene: TRBV25-1; abundance: NA; d_gene: TRBD2; CDR3nt: TGTGCCAGCAGTGGGACCACTAGCGGCCGCGGCACCGGGGAGCTGTTTTTT; CDR3aa: CASSGTTSGRGTGELFF
j_gene: TRBJ2-3; v_gene: TRBV4-2; abundance: NA; d_gene: TRBD2; CDR3nt: TGTGCCAGCAGCCTCCAGCTAGCGGGGGAAAGCACAGATACGCAGTATTTT; CDR3aa: CASSLQLAGESTDTQYF
j_gene: TRBJ2-1; v_gene: TRBV7-3; abundance: NA; d_gene: TRBD2; CDR3nt: TGTGCCAGCAGCTTAAGCGGGAGTAGGAATGAGCAGTTCTTC; CDR3aa: CASSLSGSRNEQFF
j_gene: TRBJ1-2; v_gene: TRBV2; abundance: NA; d_gene: NA; CDR3nt: TGTGCCAGCAGTGATAACAGGGTCGGTGGCTACACCTTC; CDR3aa: CASSDNRVGGYTF
j_gene: TRBJ1-1; v_gene: TRBV19; abundance: NA; d_gene: NA; CDR3nt: TGTGCCAGTACCCCCGCCGGGAGCACTGAAGCTTTCTTT; CDR3aa: CASTPAGSTEAFF
j_gene: TRBJ2-5; v_gene: TRBV7-8; abundance: NA; d_gene: NA; CDR3nt: TGTGCCAGCAGCCTCAGGGATGAGACCCAGTACTTC; CDR3aa: CASSLRDETQYF
j_gene: TRBJ1-2; v_gene: TRBV5-1; abundance: NA; d_gene: NA; CDR3nt: TGCGCCAGCAGCTTGGAAGGGGCCGAATTTGGCTACACCTTC; CDR3aa: CASSLEGAEFGYTF
j_gene: TRBJ2-5; v_gene: TRBV28; abundance: NA; d_gene: NA; CDR3nt: TGTGCCAGCAGTTTAGGGGAGGCAGGTTTAACTTACCAAGAGACCCAGTACTTC; CDR3aa: CASSLGEAGLTYQETQYF
j_gene: TRBJ1-2; v_gene: TRBV6-5; abundance: NA; d_gene: TRBD1; CDR3nt: TGTGCCAGCAGTTCGGACAGGGGAAATGGCTACACCTTC; CDR3aa: CASSSDRGNGYTF
j_gene: TRBJ2-7; v_gene: TRBV6-6; abundance: NA; d_gene: NA; CDR3nt: TGTGCCAGCAGTACGACAGTCTACGAGCAGTACTTC; CDR3aa: CASSTTVYEQYF
j_gene: TRBJ2-7; v_gene: TRBV6-6; abundance: NA; d_gene: TRBD2; CDR3nt: TGTGCCAGCAGGTTGACTAGCGGGAGCTACGAGCAGTACTTC; CDR3aa: CASRLTSGSYEQYF
j_gene: TRBJ2-7; v_gene: TRBV2; abundance: once; d_gene: TRBD1; CDR3nt: TGTGCCAGCAGTGTCTCAGGGGGCGTGAAGCAGTACTTC; CDR3aa: CASSVSGGVKQYF
j_gene: TRBJ1-5; v_gene: TRBV5-6; abundance: NA; d_gene: NA; CDR3nt: TGTGCCAGCAGCTTGGGGCAGGTTGTGCGGCCCCAGCATTTT; CDR3aa: CASSLGQVVRPQHF
j_gene: TRBJ2-1; v_gene: TRBV7-3; abundance: NA; d_gene: NA; CDR3nt: TGTGCCAGCAGCCCCCTGGGGGGTACCTACAATGAGCAGTTCTTC; CDR3aa: CASSPLGGTYNEQFF
j_gene: TRBJ1-1; v_gene: TRBV6-5; abundance: NA; d_gene: NA; CDR3nt: TGTGCCAGCAGTCTTCGGGACACTAACACTGAAGCTTTCTTT; CDR3aa: CASSLRDTNTEAFF
j_gene: TRBJ2-2; v_gene: TRBV21-1; abundance: NA; d_gene: NA; CDR3nt: TGTGCCAGCAGCAAGTCGGGATGGAGGACAGGGATTGTGGGGGAGCTGTTTTTT; CDR3aa: CASSKSGWRTGIVGELFF
j_gene: TRBJ2-2; v_gene: TRBV28; abundance: NA; d_gene: TRBD2; CDR3nt: TGTGCCAGCACTGAAGGGCTAGCGGGCACCGGGGAGCTGTTTTTT; CDR3aa: CASTEGLAGTGELFF
j_gene: TRBJ1-1; v_gene: TRBV3-1/TRBV3-2; abundance: NA; d_gene: NA; CDR3nt: TGTGCCAGCAGCCAAGGAAACAGGGCGATGAACACTGAAGCTTTCTTT; CDR3aa: CASSQGNRAMNTEAFF
j_gene: TRBJ1-1; v_gene: TRBV28; abundance: NA; d_gene: NA; CDR3nt: TGTGCCAGCAGTTTCGGGGGTACTGAAGCTTTCTTT; CDR3aa: CASSFGGTEAFF
j_gene: TRBJ2-1; v_gene: TRBV6-5; abundance: NA; d_gene: TRBD1; CDR3nt: TGTGCCAGCAGTTACTCGATGGGACAGGGTTACAATGAGCAGTTCTTC; CDR3aa: CASSYSMGQGYNEQFF
j_gene: TRBJ2-3; v_gene: TRBV4-3; abundance: once; d_gene: NA; CDR3nt: TGCGCCAGCAGCCAAGGGGGCTCTGGGGCAGATACGCAGTATTTT; CDR3aa: CASSQGGSGADTQYF
j_gene: TRBJ1-2; v_gene: TRBV10-3; abundance: once; d_gene: NA; CDR3nt: TGTGCCATCAGTGGTGAGGGCAACTATGGCTACACCTTC; CDR3aa: CAISGEGNYGYTF
j_gene: TRBJ1-1; v_gene: TRBV28; abundance: NA; d_gene: TRBD1; CDR3nt: TGTGCCAGCAGTTCATACAGGGGTGGTACTGAAGCTTTCTTT; CDR3aa: CASSSYRGGTEAFF
j_gene: TRBJ2-1; v_gene: TRBV28; abundance: NA; d_gene: TRBD2; CDR3nt: TGTGCCAGCAGTTTAATCCCGGAGCGGGAGAGGGATAATGAGCAGTTCTTC; CDR3aa: CASSLIPERERDNEQFF
j_gene: TRBJ2-5; v_gene: TRBV6-5; abundance: NA; d_gene: NA; CDR3nt: TGTGCCAGCAGTTATAACCTAGCGCCTCAAGAGACCCAGTACTTC; CDR3aa: CASSYNLAPQETQYF
j_gene: TRBJ2-5; v_gene: TRBV12-3/TRBV12-4; abundance: NA; d_gene: NA; CDR3nt: TGTGCCAGCAGTTGGGGGCAGGAGACCCAGTACTTC; CDR3aa: CASSWGQETQYF
j_gene: TRBJ2-7; v_gene: TRBV5-6; abundance: NA; d_gene: NA; CDR3nt: TGTGCCAGCAGCCCGACCCGAGCGCGCGATCTCTACGAGCAGTACTTC; CDR3aa: CASSPTRARDLYEQYF
j_gene: TRBJ1-4; v_gene: TRBV6-2/TRBV6-3; abundance: once; d_gene: NA; CDR3nt: TGTGCCAGCAGTTACGAGCCGAAGGGGGAAAAACTGTTTTTT; CDR3aa: CASSYEPKGEKLFF
j_gene: TRBJ2-1; v_gene: TRBV6-2/TRBV6-3; abundance: NA; d_gene: TRBD2; CDR3nt: TGTGCCAGCACCCCCAATAGCGGGGGCCCGAATGAGCAGTTCTTC; CDR3aa: CASTPNSGGPNEQFF
j_gene: TRBJ1-2; v_gene: TRBV6-5; abundance: few; d_gene: NA; CDR3nt: TGTGCCAGCAGGATACCGGGGGACTATGGCTACACCTTC; CDR3aa: CASRIPGDYGYTF
j_gene: TRBJ2-2; v_gene: TRBV10-3; abundance: NA; d_gene: NA; CDR3nt: TGTGCCATCAGTGGTCGGGCGAACACCGGGGAGCTGTTTTTT; CDR3aa: CAISGRANTGELFF
j_gene: TRBJ2-7; v_gene: TRBV12-3/TRBV12-4; abundance: NA; d_gene: NA; CDR3nt: TGTGCCAGCAGTTTAATACAGTCCTACGAGCAGTACTTC; CDR3aa: CASSLIQSYEQYF
j_gene: TRBJ2-4; v_gene: TRBV9; abundance: once; d_gene: TRBD1; CDR3nt: TGTGCCAGCAACTCACAGGGGGTAAACATTCAGTACTTC; CDR3aa: CASNSQGVNIQYF
j_gene: TRBJ1-5; v_gene: TRBV5-6; abundance: NA; d_gene: NA; CDR3nt: TGTGCCAGCAGCTTCGGTAATCAGCCCCAGCATTTT; CDR3aa: CASSFGNQPQHF
j_gene: TRBJ2-5; v_gene: TRBV3-1/TRBV3-2; abundance: NA; d_gene: TRBD2; CDR3nt: TGTGCCAGCAGCCAAGAGCCGGGACTAGCCCAAGAGACCCAGTACTTC; CDR3aa: CASSQEPGLAQETQYF
j_gene: TRBJ2-7; v_gene: TRBV6-1; abundance: NA; d_gene: NA; CDR3nt: TGTGCCAGCAGTGAAGGGGGGCGGTACGAGCAGTACTTC; CDR3aa: CASSEGGRYEQYF
j_gene: TRBJ1-4; v_gene: TRBV4-1; abundance: NA; d_gene: NA; CDR3nt: TGCGCCAGCAGCCCCGTTTTTCGGGACACCTTCAAACCTAATGAAAAACTGTTTTTT; CDR3aa: CASSPVFRDTFKPNEKLFF
j_gene: TRBJ1-5; v_gene: TRBV28; abundance: NA; d_gene: NA; CDR3nt: TGTGCCAGCAGGGACGGACACGTACAGCCCCAGCATTTT; CDR3aa: CASRDGHVQPQHF
j_gene: TRBJ1-5; v_gene: TRBV5-4; abundance: once; d_gene: NA; CDR3nt: TGTGCCAGCAGTTCGGGGGACGGGAAGCAGCCCCAGCATTTT; CDR3aa: CASSSGDGKQPQHF
j_gene: TRBJ2-1; v_gene: TRBV28; abundance: NA; d_gene: NA; CDR3nt: TGTGCCAGCAGTTTATGGGACCTCTCCCGGGGAAGCTCCTACAATGAGCAGTTCTTC; CDR3aa: CASSLWDLSRGSSYNEQFF
j_gene: TRBJ1-1; v_gene: TRBV13; abundance: NA; d_gene: NA; CDR3nt: TGTGCCAGCAGCTCGGGAAGGAACACTGAAGCTTTCTTT; CDR3aa: CASSSGRNTEAFF
j_gene: TRBJ2-3; v_gene: TRBV6-5; abundance: NA; d_gene: TRBD2; CDR3nt: TGTGCCAGCAGTTACAAAACTAGCGGTAGCACAGATACGCAGTATTTT; CDR3aa: CASSYKTSGSTDTQYF
j_gene: TRBJ1-1; v_gene: TRBV12-3/TRBV12-4; abundance: NA; d_gene: NA; CDR3nt: TGTGCCAGCAGTTTGGGGCTGAACACTGAAGCTTTCTTT; CDR3aa: CASSLGLNTEAFF
j_gene: TRBJ2-1; v_gene: TRBV3-1/TRBV3-2; abundance: NA; d_gene: NA; CDR3nt: TGTGCCAGCAACCTAGGGGCGCGGGGATACTACAATGAGCAGTTCTTC; CDR3aa: CASNLGARGYYNEQFF
j_gene: TRBJ2-1; v_gene: TRBV5-1; abundance: NA; d_gene: NA; CDR3nt: TGCGCCAGCAGCGCAGGGGATCCCGGCTACAATGAGCAGTTCTTC; CDR3aa: CASSAGDPGYNEQFF
j_gene: TRBJ1-3; v_gene: TRBV9; abundance: NA; d_gene: TRBD1; CDR3nt: TGTGCCAGCAGCATTACGGGACAGGGGGACTTAGGAAACACCATATATTTT; CDR3aa: CASSITGQGDLGNTIYF
j_gene: TRBJ2-1; v_gene: TRBV3-1/TRBV3-2; abundance: NA; d_gene: TRBD2; CDR3nt: TGTGCCAGCAGGTCCGCTAGCGGGGGGGCCAATGAGCAGTTCTTC; CDR3aa: CASRSASGGANEQFF
j_gene: TRBJ1-6; v_gene: TRBV4-3; abundance: NA; d_gene: NA; CDR3nt: TGCGCCAGCAGCCAAGAAAGTCGAATAGGGGGACCCCTCCACTTT; CDR3aa: CASSQESRIGGPLHF
j_gene: TRBJ1-4; v_gene: TRBV25-1; abundance: NA; d_gene: NA; CDR3nt: TGTGCCAGCAGTGACCCCCTAGGACAGTCGTCCCACGAAAAACTGTTTTTT; CDR3aa: CASSDPLGQSSHEKLFF
j_gene: TRBJ2-1; v_gene: TRBV11-2; abundance: NA; d_gene: TRBD2; CDR3nt: TGTGCCAGCAGCTTAGGGACTAGCGGGGGGGCCAATGAGCAGTTCTTC; CDR3aa: CASSLGTSGGANEQFF
j_gene: TRBJ2-2; v_gene: TRBV7-2; abundance: NA; d_gene: TRBD2; CDR3nt: TGTGCCAGCAGCTTAGTTGGGGGGGTGAACACCGGGGAGCTGTTTTTT; CDR3aa: CASSLVGGVNTGELFF
j_gene: TRBJ2-2; v_gene: TRBV29-1; abundance: NA; d_gene: TRBD1; CDR3nt: TGCAGCGTTGAAGAAGATCAGGACAGGGGGTCTGGGGAGCTGTTTTTT; CDR3aa: CSVEEDQDRGSGELFF
j_gene: TRBJ2-5; v_gene: TRBV4-3; abundance: NA; d_gene: TRBD2; CDR3nt: TGCGCCAGCAGCCCGTCTTATGGGAGGGGCGGAGAGACCCAGTACTTC; CDR3aa: CASSPSYGRGGETQYF
j_gene: TRBJ2-7; v_gene: TRBV20-1; abundance: NA; d_gene: NA; CDR3nt: TGCAGTGTGAGGGACTCCTACGAGCAGTACTTC; CDR3aa: CSVRDSYEQYF